One sample yielded the 28 T cell receptor beta chains listed below, sequenced in a study of blood T cell repertoires in COVID-19. Libraries were prepared by immunoSEQ multiplex PCR; TCRdb keeps only in-frame clonotypes and omits some of them. The sample lists about 130,000 clones, about four fifths occurring once. The sequenced material came from peripheral blood. Receptors were obtained from a man between 35 and 55 years old with active or convalescent COVID-19.

V usage is TRBV30 and J usage is TRBJ1-4; TRBD1 aligns across 8 bases. The CDR3 sequence is 14 residues long. Germline V lookup: CDR1 GTSNPN, CDR2 SVGIG (reference sequence). V was clipped by 2 bases and J by 14 bases; unmatched bases: 13. The DNA for the CDR3 is TGTGCCTGGAGTCCCCCGGACAGGGCGGGTAGGCTGTTTTTT. This translates into CAWSPPDRAGRLFF.

The chain has TRBV11-2 and TRBJ2-3; 7 nucleotides match TRBD2. The CDR3 contains 17 residues. The ends lost 5 bases at V and 4 bases at J; junction bases unmatched: 15. From germline, CDR1 is SGHAT and CDR2 FQNNGV. DNA for the CDR3: TGTGCCAGCAGCACGACCCCCGGGACTACAAAATCAGATACGCAGTATTTT. Translating gives CASSTTPGTTKSDTQYF.

The V gene is TRBV27, the J gene TRBJ1-1; tentative D call: TRBD1 (5 bases). V lost 5 bases, J lost 2 bases, and 9 bases lay in between. The germline V gene encodes CDR1 MNHEY and CDR2 SMNVEV (reference sequence). The CDR3 has 13 amino acids. The CDR3 sequence: CASSPQGNTEAFF. As DNA, the CDR3 is TGTGCCAGCAGTCCTCAGGGTAACACTGAAGCTTTCTTT.

This clone appeared once. The CDR3 nucleotides read TGTGCCATCAGTGAATCGGGGATCCGCTCCTACAATGAGCAGTTCTTC. This sequence encodes CAISESGIRSYNEQFF. The chain links TRBV10-3 to TRBJ2-1, with D perhaps TRBD2 (5 bases). The CDR3 runs 16 residues. Germline V lookup: CDR1 ENHRY, CDR2 SYGVKD. V gave up 3 bases and J gave up 0 bases, with 12 bases separating them.

The genes are TRBV7-2 and TRBJ1-6, with TRBD1 as a possible D gene (6 bases). V was trimmed by 4 bases and J by 7 bases, leaving 17 bases between them. Germline V gene lookup returns CDR1 SGHTA and CDR2 FQGNSA. The CDR3 length is 16 residues. The chain's CDR3 is CASSSHRAGANSPLHF. The DNA of the CDR3 is TGTGCCAGCAGCTCCCACCGTGCAGGGGCAAATTCACCCCTCCACTTT.

V and J are TRBV29-1 and TRBJ1-1, with 11 bases identical to TRBD1. After removal of 8 bases from V and 8 bases from J, the junction contained 10 bases not matched to a gene. The CDR3 is 13 residues long. CDR1 is SQVTM, CDR2 ANQGSEA, per germline. CDR3 loop: CSPMRDRGGEAFF. DNA for the CDR3: TGCAGCCCGATGCGGGACAGGGGGGGCGAAGCTTTCTTT.

The chain is built from TRBV3-1 (or the pseudogene TRBV3-2) and TRBJ2-2, with 8 bases lining up with TRBD2. The CDR3 is 15 amino acids. Germline CDR1 and CDR2: LGHDT and YNNKEL (reference sequence). After removal of 1 base from V and 4 bases from J, the junction contained 2 bases not matched to a gene. CDR3 sequence (DNA): TGTGCCAGCAGCCAAGCCGGGACTAGCACCGGGGAGCTGTTTTTT. This codes for CASSQAGTSTGELFF.

This sequence joins TRBV6-5 and TRBJ2-3; 7 positions agree with TRBD2. The J segment lost 3 bases and the V segment lost 0 bases, leaving 6 bases of the junction unmatched. This CDR3 has 16 residues. Germline assignment: CDR1 MNHEY and CDR2 SVGAGI. CDR3 DNA: TGTGCCAGCAGTTACTCTCAAGTACTAGCGACAGATACGCAGTATTTT. Translation gives CASSYSQVLATDTQYF.

The CDR3 protein is CASSKGVPSPLHF. For the CDR3, the DNA is TGTGCCAGTAGTAAGGGGGTCCCCTCACCCCTCCACTTT. The rearrangement joins TRBV19 to TRBJ1-6; TRBD1 might be the D (6 bases). The CDR3 has 13 residues. Trimming removed 4 bases from V and 10 bases from J, with 11 bases in between. Germline V gene sequence: CDR1 LNHDA, CDR2 SQIVND (reference sequence).

The chain joins TRBV29-1 to TRBJ2-5; 8 bases are shared with TRBD2. Trimming cost V 6 bases and J 5 bases; bases outside gene matches: 8. This CDR3 spans 13 amino acids. Germline CDR1 SQVTM, CDR2 ANQGSEA. CDR3 sequence reads: CSVTGGVRETQYF. In nucleotides, the CDR3 is TGCAGCGTGACCGGGGGGGTTCGGGAGACCCAGTACTTC. The full variable domain, its missing parts supplied by reference TRBV29-1 and TRBJ2-5, is SAVISQKPSRDICQRGTSLTIQCQVDSQVTMMFWYRQQPGQSLTLIATANQGSEATYESGFVIDKFPISRPNLTFSTLTVSNMSPEDSSIYLCSVTGGVRETQYFGPGTRLLVL.

This clone appeared a few times. The V gene is TRBV10-3, the J gene TRBJ2-5, with D possibly being TRBD1 (6 bases). V was pared by 7 bases and J by 4 bases, with 13 bases between. CDR3 length equals 13 residues. Germline V lookup: CDR1 ENHRY, CDR2 SYGVKD. CDR3 nucleotides: TGTGCCATCACGCAGGGGATAGGAGAGACCCAGTACTTC. Translation: CAITQGIGETQYF.

The chain couples TRBV9 to TRBJ2-5, with 10 bases fitting TRBD2. The CDR3 consists of 17 residues. V gave up 0 bases and J gave up 2 bases; unmatched junction bases: 7. In germline, CDR1 is SGDLS, CDR2 YYNGEE. For the CDR3, the DNA is TGTGCCAGCAGCGTAGCTGTGGGTAGCGGGGGGCAAGAGACCCAGTACTTC. Its protein is CASSVAVGSGGQETQYF.

Only one count was recorded for this clone. This chain connects TRBV7-9 to TRBJ1-2; D not resolved. V shed 1 base and J shed 2 bases, with 11 bases lying between them. Germline V CDR1 and CDR2: SEHNR, FQNEAQ (reference sequence). This CDR3 is 15 amino acids long. The CDR3 reads CASSLGPGFNYGYTF. The CDR3 DNA follows: TGTGCCAGCAGCTTAGGTCCCGGGTTCAACTATGGCTACACCTTC.

To note about this clone: The sample has other DNA sequences that encode this CDR3 too. This sequence joins TRBV3-1 (or the pseudogene TRBV3-2) and TRBJ2-7; the D is unclear. There are 12 residues in the CDR3. V gave up 3 bases and J gave up 1 base, with 4 bases separating them. CDR1 and CDR2 from the germline V gene are LGHDT and YNNKEL (reference sequence). As DNA, the CDR3 is TGTGCCAGCAGCCAGTCGTCCTACGAGCAGTACTTC. Translating gives CASSQSSYEQYF.

Only one count was recorded for this clone. The V and J genes are TRBV7-6 and TRBJ2-7; 13 positions match TRBD2. This CDR3 has 15 residues. The V and J ends lost 2 bases and 2 bases, in that order; junction bases with no gene match: 0. Per germline, CDR1 SGHVS and CDR2 FNYEAQ. CDR3 sequence (DNA): TGTGCCAGCAGCTTAACTAGCGGGGGGGCCTACGAGCAGTACTTC. This translates into CASSLTSGGAYEQYF.

The chain couples TRBV7-9 to TRBJ2-2; TRBD2 matches 16 bases. Trimming cost V 4 bases and J 4 bases; bases outside gene matches: 9. The germline CDR1 and CDR2 sequences are SEHNR and FQNEAQ (reference sequence). The CDR3 loop spans 19 amino acids. CDR3 DNA: TGTGCCAGCAGCTCACCGGGACTAGCGGGGGGGCCGGCCACCGGGGAGCTGTTTTTT. It specifies CASSSPGLAGGPATGELFF.

The chain has TRBV18 and TRBJ1-3; D not resolved. V lost 2 bases to trimming and J lost 0 bases, with 8 bases between them. CDR3 size: 15 residues. Germline CDR1 reads KGHSH; CDR2 reads LQKENI. The CDR3 loop is CASSPFADSGNTIYF. The CDR3 DNA reads as TGTGCCAGCTCACCATTTGCGGACTCTGGAAACACCATATATTTT.

This chain joins TRBV15 and TRBJ2-2; a possible D gene is TRBD2 (7 bases). With 1 base removed from V and 1 base from J, the gap between germline ends came to 16 bases. The CDR3 has 18 residues. Germline CDR1 LNHNV, CDR2 YYDKDF (reference sequence). The CDR3 here is CATSRGLGGGGNTGELFF. DNA of the CDR3: TGTGCCACCAGCAGAGGGCTCGGGGGCGGGGGGAACACCGGGGAGCTGTTTTTT. Full variable domain (outside the CDR3, taken from reference TRBV15 and TRBJ2-2): DAMVIQNPRYQVTQFGKPVTLSCSQTLNHNVMYWYQQKSSQAPKLLFHYYDKDFNNEADTPDNFQSRRPNTSFCFLDIRSPGLGDTAMYLCATSRGLGGGGNTGELFFGEGSRLTVL.

This clone was observed a few times. V gene TRBV5-5 combines with J gene TRBJ2-5; a possible D gene is TRBD1 (6 bases). Between the trimmed V and J ends, which lost 4 bases and 0 bases, there was a span of 16 bases. CDR1 and CDR2 (germline): SGHKS, YYEKEE (reference sequence). This CDR3 region has 16 residues. CDR3 amino acids: CASSPRQTGYQETQYF. DNA for the CDR3: TGTGCCAGCAGCCCCAGACAGACAGGATACCAAGAGACCCAGTACTTC.

The chain couples TRBV18 to TRBJ2-7, with 11 bases lining up with TRBD1. Trimming cost V 3 bases and J 4 bases; bases outside gene matches: 5. The length of the CDR3 is 15 residues. Germline assignment: CDR1 KGHSH and CDR2 LQKENI. CDR3 sequence (DNA): TGTGCCAGCTCACCCCGGACAGGGGGCTTTTACGAGCAGTACTTC. It is translated as CASSPRTGGFYEQYF.

The genes are TRBV11-3 and TRBJ2-7; D gene ambiguous. Trimming left V 1 base short and J 4 bases short, with 2 bases between. In germline, CDR1 is SGHNT, CDR2 YENEEA. CDR3 length equals 11 residues. The CDR3 protein is CASSLAYEQYF. DNA of the CDR3: TGTGCCAGCAGCTTAGCTTACGAGCAGTACTTC.

This chain joins TRBV14 and TRBJ2-7; 11 bases align to TRBD2. The length of the CDR3 is 18 residues. With V trimmed by 5 bases and J by 5 bases, 17 bases remained unmatched. Looked up from germline, CDR1 is SGHDN and CDR2 is FVKESK. The CDR3 nucleotides are TGTGCCAGCAGCGGAACCGGGACTAGCGGCATTTTTTCTCACGAGCAGTACTTC. It codes for CASSGTGTSGIFSHEQYF.

This clone was seen a single time. The chain recombines TRBV4-2 with TRBJ2-3; D gene unclear. Germline-derived CDR1 and CDR2 are LGHNA and YNFKEQ. The V end was cut by 1 base, the J end by 4 bases, with 3 bases between. This CDR3 comprises 12 residues. CDR3 amino acids: CASSQVSDTQYF. The CDR3 region has the DNA TGTGCCAGCAGCCAAGTATCAGATACGCAGTATTTT.

The chain recombines TRBV12-3 or TRBV12-4 with TRBJ1-1; D is uncertain. The CDR3 consists of 12 residues. The ends were cut back, 8 bases at V and 1 base at J, with 8 bases in the middle. The CDR3 protein is CASREQNTEAFF. DNA for the CDR3: TGTGCCAGCCGGGAGCAGAACACTGAAGCTTTCTTT.

This clone was seen only a few times. The V gene is TRBV7-3, the J gene TRBJ2-3; D unclear. This CDR3 comprises 14 residues. The germline V and J ends were trimmed by 1 base and 2 bases, with 7 bases remaining between them. Germline V lookup: CDR1 SGHTA, CDR2 FQGTGA. The DNA of the CDR3 is TGTGCCAGCAGCTTAATGGGCTTCACAGATACGCAGTATTTT. As protein: CASSLMGFTDTQYF.

CDR3 sequence reads: CASNGGNTYEQYF. CDR3 sequence (DNA): TGTGCCAGCAACGGGGGGAATACCTACGAGCAGTACTTC. This sequence joins TRBV7-2 and TRBJ2-7; 7 bases map to TRBD2. CDR1 is SGHTA and CDR2 is FQGNSA in the germline V gene. The CDR3 loop spans 13 amino acids. V dropped 7 bases and J dropped 2; count of bases not matched to a gene: 5. Complete variable domain (other parts from reference TRBV7-2 and TRBJ2-7): GAGVSQSPSNKVTEKGKDVELRCDPISGHTALYWYRQSLGQGLEFLIYFQGNSAPDKSGLPSDRFSAERTGGSVSTLTIQRTQQEDSAVYLCASNGGNTYEQYFGPGTRLTVT.

The chain combines TRBV19 with TRBJ2-7; 7 bases line up with TRBD1. With V trimmed by 5 bases and J by 3 bases, 13 bases remained unmatched. The germline V gene has CDR1 LNHDA and CDR2 SQIVND (reference sequence). The CDR3 runs 16 residues. CDR3 protein: CASSAHLDRANYEQYF. The CDR3 nucleotides are TGTGCCAGTAGTGCCCACCTAGACAGGGCTAACTACGAGCAGTACTTC. Supplemented by reference TRBV19 and TRBJ2-7, the full variable domain reads DGGITQSPKYLFRKEGQNVTLSCEQNLNHDAMYWYRQDPGQGLRLIYYSQIVNDFQKGDIAEGYSVSREKKESFPLTVTSAQKNPTAFYLCASSAHLDRANYEQYFGPGTRLTVT.

V and J are TRBV5-1 and TRBJ2-7, with TRBD1 identical over 7 bases. J was trimmed by 3 bases and V by 4 bases; bases with no gene match: 10. Per the germline V gene, CDR1 is SGHRS and CDR2 is YFSETQ. There are 15 residues in the CDR3. The CDR3 nucleotides are TGCGCCAGCAGCCCAACCCGGGACAGCATCTACGAGCAGTACTTC. This gives the protein CASSPTRDSIYEQYF.